Presented here are 27 T cell receptor beta chains from one specimen sequenced in a study of blood T cell repertoires in COVID-19. Measured with immunoSEQ multiplex PCR; TCRdb has only the in-frame clones, and not every one. Of 100,000 to 150,000 clones detected, roughly four fifths appear once; the ten largest clones hold roughly 15%. Material for sequencing was peripheral blood. Source of these receptors: a young man with COVID-19, enrolled during active disease.

The DNA of the CDR3 is TGCGCCAGCAGCCAAGAACGTCGGGGTGGAAACACCATATATTTT. This encodes CASSQERRGGNTIYF. The chain couples TRBV4-1 to TRBJ1-3, with D unclear. The germline V gene has CDR1 MGHRA and CDR2 YSYEKL. CDR3 length equals 15 residues. V was pared by 0 bases and J by 3 bases, with 9 bases between.

The rearrangement links TRBV23-1 to TRBJ2-7; 9 positions agree with TRBD1. TRBV23-1 falls under the ORF class, with uncertain function. The CDR3 spans 17 residues. Trimming took 3 bases from V and 3 from J; bases not matched to a gene: 12. This CDR3 reads CASSQPSRDREYYEQYF. The CDR3 DNA reads as TGCGCCAGCAGTCAGCCGTCCCGGGACAGGGAGTACTACGAGCAGTACTTC.

J is TRBJ2-1 and V is TRBV5-1, with 7 bases identical to TRBD2. J lost 2 bases, V lost 5 bases, and 7 bases had no gene match. This CDR3 is 15 amino acids long. CDR1 is SGHRS, CDR2 YFSETQ, per germline. The chain's CDR3 is CASSPGRAPYNEQFF. The CDR3 coding sequence is TGCGCCAGCAGTCCGGGGAGGGCCCCCTACAATGAGCAGTTCTTC.

Only one count was recorded for this clone. This chain joins TRBV2 and TRBJ2-5; 8 bases align to TRBD1. This CDR3 is 14 amino acids long. Looked up from germline, CDR1 is SNHLY and CDR2 is FYNNEI. With 6 bases clipped from V and 4 bases from J, the junction kept 7 bases outside the gene matches. The CDR3 loop reads CASSFQGARETQYF. CDR3 sequence (DNA): TGTGCCAGCAGCTTCCAGGGGGCGAGAGAGACCCAGTACTTC.

The rearrangement joins TRBV18 to TRBJ1-4; 11 bases are a match to TRBD1. The CDR3 sequence is 16 residues long. The V gene's germline CDR1 is KGHSH and CDR2 LQKENI. J was trimmed by 16 bases and V by 3 bases; bases with no gene match: 16. CDR3 loop: CASSPRPGQGGSNKFF. The CDR3 bases are TGTGCCAGCTCACCCCGACCGGGACAGGGGGGCTCAAACAAGTTTTTT.

This rearrangement joins TRBV27 to TRBJ2-7; D unclear. Germline-derived CDR1 and CDR2 are MNHEY and SMNVEV (reference sequence). Between the trimmed V and J ends, which lost 4 bases and 5 bases, there was a span of 12 bases. The CDR3 is made up of 13 amino acids. The DNA of the CDR3 is TGTGCCAGCAGTTCGAGCCTACCGGACGAGCAGTACTTC. It specifies CASSSSLPDEQYF.

The chain recombines TRBV29-1 with TRBJ2-7; 12 nucleotides align to TRBD1. Trimming cost V 3 bases and J 7 bases; bases outside gene matches: 4. The CDR3 runs 13 residues. Germline CDR1 SQVTM, CDR2 ANQGSEA. CDR3 loop: CSVEGQGAWEQYF. CDR3 DNA: TGCAGCGTTGAGGGACAGGGGGCTTGGGAGCAGTACTTC.

This clone has just a few counts. This sequence joins TRBV7-6 and TRBJ2-7, with 7 bases that match TRBD1. V lost 5 bases, J lost 7 bases, and 8 bases stayed unmatched. Germline assignment: CDR1 SGHVS and CDR2 FNYEAQ. The CDR3 length is 13 residues. The CDR3 DNA sequence: TGTGCCAGCAGCCCCACAGGGGCAGGGGAGCAGTACTTC. Protein sequence: CASSPTGAGEQYF.

This rearrangement joins TRBV7-9 to TRBJ2-2; TRBD2 might be the D (6 bases). CDR1 and CDR2 from the germline V gene are SEHNR and FQNEAQ (reference sequence). V dropped 10 bases and J dropped 2 bases, with 17 bases sitting between them. The CDR3 extends over 15 amino acids. DNA for the CDR3: TGTGCCACCAATAAACGCGGGACTAACACCGGGGAGCTGTTTTTT. Translation: CATNKRGTNTGELFF.

The gene calls are TRBV6-6 and TRBJ1-5, with D maybe TRBD1 (6 bases). Trimming removed 4 bases from V and 0 bases from J, with 10 bases in between. CDR1 and CDR2 (germline): MNHNY, SVGAGI (reference sequence). The CDR3 runs 15 residues. CDR3 region: CASSFRGYSNQPQHF. CDR3 DNA: TGTGCCAGCAGTTTCAGGGGTTATAGCAATCAGCCCCAGCATTTT.

J is TRBJ2-1 and V is TRBV7-2; 7 bases are shared with TRBD2. V lost 7 bases to trimming and J lost 4 bases; unmatched junction nucleotides: 10. CDR1 is SGHTA, CDR2 FQGNSA, per germline. This CDR3 spans 15 amino acids. CDR3 sequence: CASTVGSSGYNEQFF. CDR3 DNA: TGTGCCAGCACCGTGGGGTCTAGCGGATACAATGAGCAGTTCTTC.

The genes are TRBV12-5 and TRBJ1-3, with D possibly being TRBD1 (5 bases). The CDR3 consists of 13 residues. The germline gives CDR1 LGHNT, CDR2 FRNRAP. Trimming stripped 6 bases from V and 1 base from J, with 7 bases between. The CDR3 bases are TGTGCTAGTGGAAGGGGATCTGGAAACACCATATATTTT. Encoded protein: CASGRGSGNTIYF.

The V and J genes are TRBV3-1 (or the pseudogene TRBV3-2) and TRBJ2-2; 9 nucleotides align to TRBD2. The CDR3 has 17 amino acids. J gave up 3 bases and V 4 bases, and 9 bases lay outside the gene matches. Germline CDR1 LGHDT, CDR2 YNNKEL (reference sequence). CDR3 bases: TGTGCCAGCAGCCCCCAAGGACTAGCGAGCTACACCGGGGAGCTGTTTTTT. This encodes CASSPQGLASYTGELFF.

The chain joins TRBV6-9 to TRBJ2-4; 8 bases agree with TRBD1. Germline V gives CDR1 MNHGY, CDR2 SVAAGI. V dropped 6 bases and J dropped 2; count of bases not matched to a gene: 0. The CDR3 loop spans 13 amino acids. The CDR3 coding sequence is TGTGCCAGCAGCAGGGGGCCCAAAAACATTCAGTACTTC. This sequence encodes CASSRGPKNIQYF.

Points on this clone: Sequence at one end of the junction differs from germline and may be a read error. The chain joins TRBV7-7 to TRBJ2-3; the D gene is possibly TRBD1 (6 bases). This CDR3 is built from 14 residues. Germline V lookup: CDR1 SSHAT, CDR2 FNYEAQ (reference sequence). CDR3 coding DNA: TGTGCTAGCAGCCTCGGACAGAGCACAGATACGCAGTATTTT. Encoded protein: CASSLGQSTDTQYF.

This chain's CDR3 is CASGSRGFDGYTF. CDR3 nucleotide sequence: TGTGCCAGCGGCTCGCGAGGGTTTGATGGCTACACCTTC. The genes are TRBV28 and TRBJ1-2, with unresolved D. The length of the CDR3 is 13 residues. Trimming cost V 8 bases and J 6 bases, with 16 bases left between them. Germline CDR1 is MDHEN and CDR2 is SYDVKM.

The genes are TRBV7-9 and TRBJ2-7; tentatively, D is TRBD1 (5 bases). Trimming cost V 6 bases and J 3 bases, with 15 bases left between them. Germline V gene data show CDR1 as SEHNR and CDR2 as FQNEAQ (reference sequence). This CDR3 has 14 residues. The CDR3 here is CASSFTARGYEQYF. In nucleotides, the CDR3 is TGTGCCAGCAGTTTCACGGCTAGGGGCTACGAGCAGTACTTC.

V usage is TRBV28 and J usage is TRBJ1-1; maybe TRBD1 (6 bases). CDR1 is MDHEN, CDR2 SYDVKM, per germline. V was clipped by 5 bases and J by 1 base, with 8 bases between them. This CDR3 has 13 amino acids. The CDR3 nucleotides read TGTGCCAGCAGTGTGACAGGGAACACTGAAGCTTTCTTT. It specifies CASSVTGNTEAFF.

The chain couples TRBV28 to TRBJ2-1; 8 bases fit TRBD1. The CDR3 totals 16 residues. The V and J ends lost 3 bases and 8 bases, in that order; junction bases with no gene match: 12. Germline loops: CDR1 MDHEN, CDR2 SYDVKM. Here the CDR3 DNA reads TGTGCCAGCAGTTTCCCCGGACAGGGTCGGTTGGATGAGCAGTTCTTC. Amino acids: CASSFPGQGRLDEQFF.

This rearrangement joins TRBV11-1 to TRBJ2-5; D is possibly TRBD1 (5 bases). Per germline, CDR1 SGHAT and CDR2 FQDESV (reference sequence). V was trimmed by 2 bases and J by 4 bases, leaving 14 bases between them. The CDR3 loop spans 15 amino acids. The DNA of the CDR3 is TGTGCCAGCAGCTTACCGGGCAGGGTAATAGAGACCCAGTACTTC. Translation: CASSLPGRVIETQYF.

This chain connects TRBV11-3 to TRBJ1-2; the match to TRBD1 covers 8 bases. V lost 5 bases, J lost 5 bases, and 4 bases stayed unmatched. Germline V gene lookup returns CDR1 SGHNT and CDR2 YENEEA. This CDR3 is built from 13 residues. The CDR3, as DNA: TGTGCCAGCAGCGTGACAGGGGCGTATGGCTACACCTTC. Its translation is CASSVTGAYGYTF.

The chain carries TRBV2 and TRBJ1-2; D gene unclear. Trimming stripped 6 bases from V and 0 bases from J, with 5 bases between. Germline V gene data show CDR1 as SNHLY and CDR2 as FYNNEI. The CDR3 spans 12 residues. CDR3 nucleotide sequence: TGTGCCAGCAGAGCGTCTAACTATGGCTACACCTTC. Protein: CASRASNYGYTF.

The sample holds one count of this clone. The genes are TRBV21-1 and TRBJ2-4; no DNA check was done on the table's D call, TRBD2. TRBV21-1 is a documented pseudogene. This CDR3 is 16 amino acids long. The CDR3 reads CASSKVRYSAKNIQYF. The CDR3 DNA sequence: TGTGCCAGCAGCAAAGTGCGCTATTCGGCCAAAAACATTCAGTACTTC.

This clone has only one observation. V gene TRBV4-3 combines with J gene TRBJ1-4, with 7 bases lining up with TRBD1. CDR1 is LGHNA and CDR2 is YSLEER in the germline V gene. V lost 4 bases, J lost 5 bases, and 7 bases stayed unmatched. This CDR3 contains 15 residues. The CDR3 sequence is CASSLNRGRNEKLFF. The CDR3 region has the DNA TGCGCCAGCAGCCTAAACAGGGGTCGGAATGAAAAACTGTTTTTT.

The genes are TRBV4-3 and TRBJ2-1; perhaps TRBD1 as D (5 bases). Trimming shortened V by 0 bases and J by 8 bases, and 23 bases separated the two germline ends. CDR3 size: 18 residues. Germline assignment: CDR1 LGHNA and CDR2 YSLEER. CDR3 loop: CASSQDLPRVGYVDEQFF. The CDR3 DNA reads TGCGCCAGCAGCCAAGATTTACCCAGGGTGGGTTACGTCGATGAGCAGTTCTTC.

This rearrangement joins TRBV6-5 to TRBJ2-1; 9 bases match TRBD2. The CDR3 contains 13 residues. Germline V CDR1 and CDR2: MNHEY, SVGAGI. V lost 6 bases, J lost 9 bases, and 6 bases stayed unmatched. CDR3 DNA sequence: TGTGCCAGCAGAGCGGGAGGCGGGGGTGAGCAGTTCTTC. Its translation is CASRAGGGGEQFF.

The gene calls are TRBV18 and TRBJ2-7, with TRBD2 identical over 13 bases. The V and J ends lost 6 bases and 6 bases, in that order; junction bases with no gene match: 8. Germline V gene lookup returns CDR1 KGHSH and CDR2 LQKENI. This CDR3 is 15 amino acids long. Written as DNA, the CDR3 is TGTGCCAGCTCCACCGGACTAGCGGGAGCCCCCGAGCAGTACTTC. It yields the protein CASSTGLAGAPEQYF.